A selection of T cell receptor beta chains follows, all from one sample in a study of PD-L1 blockade in urothelial cancer. The method was immunoSEQ multiplex PCR; TCRdb's version includes in-frame clones alone and lacks a portion of them. This sample yields 100,000 to 150,000 clones, of which roughly 82% are seen a single time; roughly 2.3% belongs to the top ten. The specimen was PBMCs, collected around atezolizumab (anti-PD-L1) treatment. The receptors shown here come from a man aged 45-65 years with urothelial cancer. CDR3s include the opening cysteine and the closing phenylalanine or tryptophan. The D gene is left open where the match is weak. Clone size, where shown, is once, few, many, or a class for clones that have expanded.

J	D	V	size	DNA	CDR3
TRBJ2-7	.	TRBV11-2	.	TGTGCCAGCAGCTCTGCGTACGAGCAGTACTTC	CASSSAYEQYF
TRBJ2-7	TRBD2	TRBV7-9	.	TGTGCCAGCAGCTTCCGGGAGGACTCCTACGAGCAGTACTTC	CASSFREDSYEQYF
TRBJ1-1	.	TRBV5-1	.	TGCGCCAGCTTCCCCAGCGTCGGTATTATCACTGAAGCTTTCTTT	CASFPSVGIITEAFF
TRBJ1-2	TRBD1	TRBV5-5	.	TGTGCCAGCAGCTTGGTGGACAGGAGTTATGGCTACACCTTC	CASSLVDRSYGYTF
TRBJ2-7	.	TRBV5-1	.	TGCGCCAGCTCGGCCGGGGGAGTCTACGAGCAGTACTTC	CASSAGGVYEQYF
TRBJ2-7	TRBD1	TRBV28	.	TGTGCCAGCAGACTCCGGGACAGCTACGAGCAGTACTTC	CASRLRDSYEQYF
TRBJ1-2	.	TRBV5-1	.	TGCGCCAGCAGCGACCCGGACAGCCGGGCTAACTATGGCTACACCTTC	CASSDPDSRANYGYTF
TRBJ2-3	.	TRBV13	.	TGTGCCAGCAGCTTCATTGCGAGACAAAGCACAGATACGCAGTATTTT	CASSFIARQSTDTQYF
TRBJ1-6	TRBD1	TRBV11-2	.	TGTGCCAGCAGCTCACTCAGGGGGCTGGAATCACCCCTCCACTTT	CASSSLRGLESPLHF
TRBJ2-3	TRBD2	TRBV9	.	TGTGCCAGCGCTAAGGGACTAGCGACACCTACGCAGTATTTT	CASAKGLATPTQYF
TRBJ1-4	.	TRBV28	.	TGTGCCAGCACCCCCGGCGGGTGGAGGGAAGAAAAACTGTTTTTT	CASTPGGWREEKLFF
TRBJ1-4	.	TRBV11-1	.	TGTGCCAGCAGCTTAGTCCAAGGAGCAACTAATGAAAAACTGTTTTTT	CASSLVQGATNEKLFF
TRBJ2-7	.	TRBV27	.	TGTGCCAGCAGTTTATCCGGGAGATACTACGAGCAGTACTTC	CASSLSGRYYEQYF
TRBJ1-1	.	TRBV5-1	few	TGCGCCAGCAGCTTGATCGGGAGGTTAGAAGCTTTCTTT	CASSLIGRLEAFF
TRBJ2-5	TRBD2	TRBV28	.	TGTGCCAGCACTATCATCGCGGGGGGAGGGGAGACCCAGTACTTC	CASTIIAGGGETQYF
TRBJ1-6	.	TRBV6-4	few	TGTGCCAGCACGCATACCCTTGGAGGCCCCTATAATTCACCCCTCCACTTT	CASTHTLGGPYNSPLHF
TRBJ2-7	.	TRBV5-6	.	TGTGCCAGCAGCTTGGTAGGACAGAGGACCTACGAGCAGTACTTC	CASSLVGQRTYEQYF
TRBJ1-2	TRBD1	TRBV19	many	TGTGCGAGTAGGGGACAGGGCGACTATGGCTACACCTTC	CASRGQGDYGYTF
TRBJ2-7	TRBD1	TRBV6-1	.	TGTGCCAGCAGTGAGGGGGCAGGGGGCGGCCGGGAGCAGTACTTC	CASSEGAGGGREQYF
TRBJ2-3	.	TRBV11-2	.	TGTGCCAGCAGCTTAGATCCCCGAGGCACAGATACGCAGTATTTT	CASSLDPRGTDTQYF
TRBJ2-1	TRBD1	TRBV6-1	.	TGTGCCAGCAGAGTTGGGACAGGGTTCTCCAATGAGCAGTTCTTC	CASRVGTGFSNEQFF
TRBJ2-1	TRBD2	TRBV5-1	.	TGCGCCAGCAGCCCTGAGACTAGCGGGAGGGCTTATGAGCAGTTCTTC	CASSPETSGRAYEQFF
TRBJ2-7	TRBD2	TRBV18	.	TGTGCCAGCTCACCTATGGGGGACTATACTGGGCAGTACTTC	CASSPMGDYTGQYF
TRBJ1-1	.	TRBV19	.	TGTGCCAGTAGTATCGGGACTTTTAACACTGAAGCTTTCTTT	CASSIGTFNTEAFF
TRBJ2-7	TRBD2	TRBV5-1	.	TGCGCCAGCAGCTTGGCCCCGGGAGGGCCCGTTGGGCAGTACTTC	CASSLAPGGPVGQYF
TRBJ1-1	TRBD1	TRBV6-5	.	TGTGCCAGCAGCTCCGGACAGGGATATACTGAAGCTTTCTTT	CASSSGQGYTEAFF
TRBJ2-6	.	TRBV28	.	TGTGCCAGCAGTTTATGGGCCAGGGGTAGAGCGGACTCTGGGGCCAACGTCCTGACTTTC	CASSLWARGRADSGANVLTF
TRBJ1-2	.	TRBV7-9	once	TGTGCCAGCAGCGCGACTATTCAGGGGAACTATGGCTACACCTTC	CASSATIQGNYGYTF
TRBJ2-3	.	TRBV6-5	.	TGTGCCAGCCCCTGCGGGCCAGATACGCAGTATTTT	CASPCGPDTQYF
TRBJ2-1	TRBD1	TRBV6-5	.	TGTGCCAGCAGTTTCAGGGGGAGCTCCTACAATGAGCAGTTCTTC	CASSFRGSSYNEQFF
TRBJ2-7	TRBD1	TRBV11-2	.	TGTGCCAGCAGCGTCCGGGACAGGGGGCCATACGAGCAGTACTTC	CASSVRDRGPYEQYF
TRBJ2-2	.	TRBV29-1	.	TGCAGCGTGCGACGGGACACCGGGGAGCTGTTTTTT	CSVRRDTGELFF
TRBJ2-1	TRBD2	TRBV15	.	TGTGCCACCAGCAGATTGACTAGCGGGAGTCGAAATGAGCAGTTCTTC	CATSRLTSGSRNEQFF
TRBJ2-2	TRBD2	TRBV7-3	.	TGTGCCAGCAGCTTAACGGAATTGAGCGGGAGGGCCCTGGACGGGGAGCTGTTTTTT	CASSLTELSGRALDGELFF
TRBJ2-7	TRBD1	TRBV18	.	TGTGCCAGCTCACCACCGGTCAGGGGGAAAGGTGGGAACGAGCAGTACTTC	CASSPPVRGKGGNEQYF
TRBJ2-1	.	TRBV9	.	TGTGCCAGCAGCTCCCCCGGGGGATACCCTTATGAGCAGTTCTTC	CASSSPGGYPYEQFF